Reported below is one T cell receptor beta chain. The record originates from a study of cytomegalovirus exposure and HLA in healthy donors. Method: immunoSEQ multiplex PCR; TCRdb's copy keeps in-frame clones and lacks some. The sample lists 260,000 or so clones, 90% occurring once. The TCR was taken from a woman in her 30s in good health and CMV-seronegative. Sequenced: PBMCs.

The CDR3, as DNA: TGTGCCAGCTCGGTGGAGGGGGTGCCGGGGTACGAGCAGTACTTC. Its translation is CASSVEGVPGYEQYF. V gene TRBV18 combines with J gene TRBJ2-7; D may be TRBD1 or TRBD2 (6 bases each). This CDR3 is built from 15 residues. CDR1 is KGHSH and CDR2 is LQKENI in the germline V gene. V gave up 6 bases and J gave up 4 bases, with 19 bases separating them.